This entry features one T cell receptor beta chain sequence. Its recognized antigen is unknown. The record has no base qualities; no much larger clone is one base away. The data were produced on an Illumina NovaSeq 6000. Using 5'RACE with constant-segment primers, TCRalpha and TCRbeta cDNA libraries were constructed, with sample barcodes and unique molecular identifiers added in the process. Trizol reagent was used to extract RNA from every sample. Amplification of the libraries took two PCR steps, and the second step added a second sample barcode plus Illumina TruSeq adapters. The libraries were sequenced on an Illumina NovaSeq using 2 x 150 bp paired-end reads. Per the original workflow: Reads were demultiplexed and collapsed into UMI-guided consensus sequences with migec v1.2.7. Using mixcr v2.1.11, UMI consensuses were aligned to TRA and TRB V and J templates and then assembled into clonotypes. Clonotypes were classified as expanded or contracted when called significant by both edgeR and NoisET, with noise models trained on biological replicates. For edgeR calls, the thresholds were a false discovery rate-adjusted p below 0.01 and a log2 fold-change of 1. PCA with hierarchical clustering of max-normalized trajectories of the 1000 most abundant clonotypes was used as exploratory dynamics analysis. Separately sequenced CD4+ and CD8+ repertoires were used to assign a CD4 or CD8 phenotype to each responding clone. TCRdb took the public reads, trimmed them with fastp at Q25, ran MiXCR for clone calling and kept in-frame beta chains. Rows with a matching CDR3 protein are joined into one entry that keeps the most common DNA and genes. The V and J calls, along with clone size, are taken from TCRdb and not from the paper's own processing. For this sample the table gives 470,000 or so distinct CDR3 sequences, of which roughly 18% were detected only once. The ten largest clones take up roughly 21% of the sample.

This record belongs to a study of T-cell memory formation after mild COVID-19 (dated by TCRdb to the early 2020s). With respect to the entire study: TCR sequence clusters from the two donors were largely donor specific. In a couple of donors, T-cell clones that expanded and contracted after mild COVID-19 were followed by sequencing TCRalpha and TCRbeta repertoires longitudinally. Two young, previously healthy adult volunteers, one female and one male, were included in the cohort. What the research found in general, with its limitations: The study covered only a couple of mild cases, and larger cohorts including severe cases with pre-infection samples were considered necessary. The detection of some responding clones in pre-infection memory suggests that pre-existing cross-reactive memory T cells joined the SARS-CoV-2 response. SARS-CoV-2 specificity of the second-wave clones peaking on day 37 was not confirmed. Contracting CD4+ clones were found mainly in CM and EM memory subsets, while CD8+ clones were enriched in EMRA. Balanced CD4/CD8 phenotypes were observed for clones contracting from day 15 to 85, whereas a bias towards CD4+ was observed for a second wave of clones expanding from day 15 to 37.

Ficoll-Paque density gradient centrifugation was used to isolate PBMCs. The CDR3, cysteine through phenylalanine, is 16 amino acids long. This entry keeps only the CDR3 DNA: 48 bases, framed from base 1. As encoded in the germline V gene (reference sequence), CDR1 is LGHDT while CDR2 is YNNKEL. Deletion took 1 base off V and 4 bases off J, with a span of 16 bases between the germline ends. This receptor was taken from a man in his late teens or twenties who had mild COVID-19 (a few samples of this study predate the infection). The sample titles of this study are shuffled in the database, so cell type and time point are left out; the donor was told from shared clones. The rearrangement joined TRBV3-1 to TRBJ2-5; a weak D assignment points to TRBD2 (7 bases agree). Sequencing used PBMCs or a T cell subset sorted from them (not recorded which). The CDR3 loop reads CASSQGRGGAGETQYF. The bases are TGTGCCAGCAGCCAAGGTCGTGGGGGGGCCGGAGAGACCCAGTACTTC.